This entry concerns a single T cell receptor (beta chain). Some clones are missing from TCRdb's copy, which holds only in-frame ones; the method was immunoSEQ multiplex PCR. The sample carries almost 250,000 clones, about 89% recorded once. This specimen comes from a study of blood T cell repertoires in COVID-19. Whole-study context: Whether acute or convalescent, the COVID-19 samples came from the United States, Italy and Spain.

Those enrolled, adults aged roughly 18 to 89 years, came from 25 or so US areas. Recovered participants had two consecutive negative NP/OP PCR tests, healthcare professional clearance, or symptom resolution. The CDR3 is made up of 13 amino acids. V was trimmed by 1 base and J by 8 bases, leaving 8 bases between them. CDR1 and CDR2 (germline): MGHDK, SYGVNS. This sequence was found in a woman in her thirties who had recovered from COVID-19. This chain connects TRBV25-1 to TRBJ2-2, with D unresolved. The source material was PBMCs or T cells enriched from blood (not recorded which). CDR3 sequence reads: CASSESPPGELFF. CDR3 sequence (DNA): TGTGCCAGCAGTGAATCCCCCCCTGGGGAGCTGTTTTTT.